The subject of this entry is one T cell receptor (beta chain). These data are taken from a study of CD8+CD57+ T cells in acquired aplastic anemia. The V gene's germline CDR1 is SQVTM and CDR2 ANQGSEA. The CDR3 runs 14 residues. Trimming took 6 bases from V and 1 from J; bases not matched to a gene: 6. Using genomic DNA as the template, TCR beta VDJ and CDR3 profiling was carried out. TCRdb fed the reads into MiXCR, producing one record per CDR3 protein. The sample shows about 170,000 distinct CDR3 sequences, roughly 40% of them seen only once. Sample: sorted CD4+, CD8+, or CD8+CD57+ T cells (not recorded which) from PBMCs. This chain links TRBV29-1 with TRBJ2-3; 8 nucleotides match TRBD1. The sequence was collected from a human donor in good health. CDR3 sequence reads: CSVQDREGTDTQYF. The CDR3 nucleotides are TGCAGCGTCCAGGACAGGGAGGGCACAGATACGCAGTATTTT.